The clone carrying this TCR beta chain has ten or more counts. Assay used: immunoSEQ multiplex PCR; TCRdb lists only in-frame clones, some missing. The sample carries roughly 9,000 clones, approximately 27% recorded once. Treatment indicated: randomized to nivolumab then ipilimumab (arm A) or the reverse (arm B). The CDR3 runs to 13 residues. CDR1 is MNHGY, CDR2 SAAAGT, per germline. V was clipped by 8 bases and J by 0 bases, with 10 bases between them. These data originate in a study of sequential checkpoint blockade in melanoma. Study-level information: Randomization was 1:1 between first-line nivolumab→ipilimumab and ipilimumab→nivolumab. Approximately 20 patients had tumor biopsies before treatment and at week 13.

This TCR derives from a human donor with melanoma. The chain employs TRBV6-8 and TRBJ1-1; D unclear. Sequencing used tumor tissue (inferred from file names), obtained from a patient given nivolumab and ipilimumab in sequence. The CDR3 spells CASGSGMNTEAFF. In nucleotides, the CDR3 is TGTGCCAGCGGATCGGGCATGAACACTGAAGCTTTCTTT.